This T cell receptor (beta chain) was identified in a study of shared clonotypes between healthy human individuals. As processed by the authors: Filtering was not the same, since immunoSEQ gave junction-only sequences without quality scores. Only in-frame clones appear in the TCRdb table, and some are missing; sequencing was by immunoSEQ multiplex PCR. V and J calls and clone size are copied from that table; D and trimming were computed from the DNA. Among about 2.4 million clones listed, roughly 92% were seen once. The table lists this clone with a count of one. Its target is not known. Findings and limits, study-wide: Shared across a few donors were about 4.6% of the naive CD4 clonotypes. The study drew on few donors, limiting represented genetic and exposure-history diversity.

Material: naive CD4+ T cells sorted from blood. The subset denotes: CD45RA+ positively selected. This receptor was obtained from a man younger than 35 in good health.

CDR3 protein: CASSLQEAYNSPLHF. CDR3 DNA sequence: TGCGCCAGCAGCTTGCAGGAGGCCTATAATTCACCCCTCCACTTT. The V call is TRBV5-1, the J call TRBJ1-6; the D is unclear. This CDR3 contains 15 residues. CDR1 is SGHRS, CDR2 YFSETQ, per germline. Trimming removed 1 base at V and 2 bases at J, with 7 bases between.